The entry below gives a single TCR beta chain sequence along with its context. Its antigen is currently unknown. These data are taken from a study of T cells after yellow fever vaccination. Germline values: CDR1 SGHNT, CDR2 YENEEA. Trimming left V 5 bases short and J 5 bases short, with 15 bases between. CDR3 length: 15 residues. TCRdb re-derived calls from the 5' RACE reads in MiXCR, one entry per CDR3 protein. The sample lists 400,000 to 450,000 distinct CDR3 sequences, around a sixth occurring once. Whole-study findings and limits: The study found a weaker secondary response that peaked faster, day 5 versus 15.

The chain has TRBV11-3 and TRBJ2-2; no reliable D call. Material: PBMCs, obtained before the yellow fever booster vaccination. This TCR was recovered from a man between 18 and 35 years old who received the YFV17D yellow fever vaccine. The CDR3 region has the DNA TGTGCCAGCAGCCCAAACCAGGCGAGGACCGGGGAGCTGTTTTTT. Protein sequence: CASSPNQARTGELFF. The entire variable domain, with the rest obtained from reference TRBV11-3 and TRBJ2-2, is as follows: EAGVVQSPRYKIIEKKQPVAFWCNPISGHNTLYWYLQNLGQGPELLIRYENEEAVDDSQLPKDRFSAERLKGVDSTLKIQPAELGDSAVYLCASSPNQARTGELFFGEGSRLTVL.